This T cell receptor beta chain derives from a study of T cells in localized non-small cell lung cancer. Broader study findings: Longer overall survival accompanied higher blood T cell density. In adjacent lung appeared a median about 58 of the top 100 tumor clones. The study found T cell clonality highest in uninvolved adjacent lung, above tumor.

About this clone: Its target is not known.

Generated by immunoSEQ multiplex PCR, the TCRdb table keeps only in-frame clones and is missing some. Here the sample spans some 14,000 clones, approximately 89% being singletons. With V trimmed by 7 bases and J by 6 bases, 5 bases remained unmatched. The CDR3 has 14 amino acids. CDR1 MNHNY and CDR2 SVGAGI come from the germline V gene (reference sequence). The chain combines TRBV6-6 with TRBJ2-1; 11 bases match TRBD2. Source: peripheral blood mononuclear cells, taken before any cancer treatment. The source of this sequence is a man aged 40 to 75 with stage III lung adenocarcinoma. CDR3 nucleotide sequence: TGTGCCAGCACCATAGCGGGAGGGTTCAATGAGCAGTTCTTC. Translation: CASTIAGGFNEQFF.